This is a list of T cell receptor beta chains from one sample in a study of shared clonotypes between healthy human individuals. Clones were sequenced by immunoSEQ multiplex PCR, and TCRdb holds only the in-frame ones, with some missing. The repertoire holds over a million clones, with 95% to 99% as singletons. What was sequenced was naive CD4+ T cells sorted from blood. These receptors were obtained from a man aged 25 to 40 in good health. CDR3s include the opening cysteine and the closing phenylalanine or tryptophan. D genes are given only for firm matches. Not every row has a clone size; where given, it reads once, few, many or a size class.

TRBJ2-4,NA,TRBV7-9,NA,CASSPRLAGQAKNIQYF,TGTGCCAGCAGCCCGCGATTAGCAGGCCAAGCCAAAAACATTCAGTACTTC
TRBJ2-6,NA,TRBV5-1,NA,CASSLPYRGAGANVLTF,TGCGCCAGCAGCTTGCCGTATCGAGGGGCTGGGGCCAACGTCCTGACTTTC
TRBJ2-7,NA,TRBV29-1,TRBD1,CSVRGTGAWEQYF,TGCAGCGTGAGGGGGACAGGGGCGTGGGAGCAGTACTTC
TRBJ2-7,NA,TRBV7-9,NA,CASSLGGGWEQYF,TGTGCCAGCAGCTTAGGAGGGGGTTGGGAGCAGTACTTC
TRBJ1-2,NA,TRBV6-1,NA,CASSEQGTLAANYGYTF,TGTGCCAGCAGTGAACAGGGGACCCTAGCAGCTAACTATGGCTACACCTTC
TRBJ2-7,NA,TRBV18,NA,CASSPGAEEQYF,TGTGCCAGCTCACCAGGGGCAGAAGAGCAGTACTTC
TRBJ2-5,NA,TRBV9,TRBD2,CASSVGAGGSETQYF,TGTGCCAGCAGCGTAGGGGCGGGAGGGAGCGAGACCCAGTACTTC
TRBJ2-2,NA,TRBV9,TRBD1,CASSVGQGYTGELFF,TGTGCCAGCAGCGTAGGACAGGGATACACCGGGGAGCTGTTTTTT
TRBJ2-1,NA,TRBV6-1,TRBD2,CASSEAWEGRLMNEQFF,TGTGCCAGCAGTGAAGCTTGGGAGGGGAGGCTAATGAATGAGCAGTTCTTC
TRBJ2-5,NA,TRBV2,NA,CASSGGQETQYF,TGTGCCAGCAGTGGGGGACAAGAGACCCAGTACTTC
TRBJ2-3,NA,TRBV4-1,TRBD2,CASSQGILAGDVTQYF,TGCGCCAGCAGCCAAGGGATCCTAGCGGGAGATGTTACGCAGTATTTT
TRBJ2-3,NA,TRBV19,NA,CASKTGPHEDTQYF,TGTGCCAGTAAGACCGGGCCGCATGAGGATACGCAGTATTTT
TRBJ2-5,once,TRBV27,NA,CANPVKTQYF,TGTGCCAACCCGGTAAAGACCCAGTACTTC
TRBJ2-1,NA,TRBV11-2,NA,CASSLDHRGTEQFF,TGTGCCAGCAGCTTAGATCACCGCGGGACGGAGCAGTTCTTC
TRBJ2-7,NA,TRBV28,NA,CASSSVSRGNEQYF,TGTGCCAGCAGTTCCGTAAGCAGGGGAAACGAGCAGTACTTC
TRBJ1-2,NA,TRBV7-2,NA,CASSLAFAGVSGYTF,TGTGCCAGCAGCTTAGCATTTGCAGGGGTCTCTGGCTACACCTTC
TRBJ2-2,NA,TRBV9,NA,CASSVARGTGELFF,TGTGCCAGCAGCGTAGCCAGGGGAACCGGGGAGCTGTTTTTT
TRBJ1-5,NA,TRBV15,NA,CASRDPQENQPQHF,TGTGCCAGCAGAGATCCCCAGGAAAATCAGCCCCAGCATTTT
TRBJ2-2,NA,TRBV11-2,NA,CASSLRTDNTGELFF,TGTGCCAGCAGCTTACGGACAGACAACACCGGGGAGCTGTTTTTT
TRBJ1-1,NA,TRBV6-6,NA,CASSYGGNMNTEAFF,TGTGCCAGCAGTTACGGTGGAAATATGAACACTGAAGCTTTCTTT
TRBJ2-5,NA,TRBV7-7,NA,CASSLLRGETQYF,TGTGCCAGCAGCTTATTGCGGGGAGAGACCCAGTACTTC
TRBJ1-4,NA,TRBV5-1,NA,CASADSDFEKLFF,TGCGCTAGTGCCGACTCGGATTTTGAAAAACTGTTTTTT
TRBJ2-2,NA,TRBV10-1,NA,CASTGTPNTGELFF,TGCGCCAGTACCGGGACACCTAACACCGGGGAGCTGTTTTTT
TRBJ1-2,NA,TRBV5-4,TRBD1,CASSLVGQGSDGYTF,TGTGCCAGCAGCTTGGTGGGACAGGGGAGCGATGGCTACACCTTC
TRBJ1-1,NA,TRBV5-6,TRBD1,CASSWDREQRAEAFF,TGTGCCAGCAGCTGGGACAGGGAGCAGAGGGCTGAAGCTTTCTTT
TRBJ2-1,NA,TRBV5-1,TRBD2,CASSLSSGAYNEQFF,TGCGCCAGCAGCTTGTCTAGCGGTGCTTACAATGAGCAGTTCTTC
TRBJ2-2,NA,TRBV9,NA,CASSVGVASNTGELFF,TGTGCCAGCAGCGTAGGGGTAGCGTCGAACACCGGGGAGCTGTTTTTT
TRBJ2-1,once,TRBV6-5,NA,CASHQSRALYNEQFF,TGTGCCAGCCACCAAAGTCGGGCGTTATACAATGAGCAGTTCTTC
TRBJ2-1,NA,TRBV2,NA,CASSPSRRSEEQFF,TGTGCCAGCAGTCCCAGTAGGCGGTCGGAAGAGCAGTTCTTC
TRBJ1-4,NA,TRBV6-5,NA,CASRRRGGNNEKLFF,TGTGCCAGCAGACGACGGGGTGGTAATAATGAAAAACTGTTTTTT
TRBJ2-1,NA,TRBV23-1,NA,CASSQLDSRCYNEQFF,TGCGCCAGCAGTCAATTGGACAGTCGCTGTTACAATGAGCAGTTCTTC
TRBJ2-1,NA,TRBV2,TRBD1,CASSEAPDRVFLSYNEQFF,TGTGCCAGCAGTGAAGCCCCGGACAGGGTTTTCTTATCCTACAATGAGCAGTTCTTC
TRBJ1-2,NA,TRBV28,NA,CASSSPPGHYGYTF,TGTGCCAGCAGTTCCCCGCCAGGGCACTATGGCTACACCTTC
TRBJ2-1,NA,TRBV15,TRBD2,CATKASGSQTYNEQFF,TGTGCCACCAAAGCTAGCGGGTCGCAAACCTACAATGAGCAGTTCTTC
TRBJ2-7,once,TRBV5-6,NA,CASSWADTPYEQYF,TGTGCCAGCAGCTGGGCGGATACCCCCTACGAGCAGTACTTC
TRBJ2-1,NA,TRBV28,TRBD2,CASRGLAGVEQFF,TGTGCCAGCAGGGGACTAGCGGGAGTGGAGCAGTTCTTC
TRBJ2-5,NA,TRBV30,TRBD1,CAWSPSAGGMGQETQYF,TGTGCCTGGAGCCCTTCGGCAGGGGGCATGGGGCAAGAGACCCAGTACTTC
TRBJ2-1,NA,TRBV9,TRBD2,CASSVTSGRANNEQFF,TGTGCCAGCAGCGTTACTAGCGGGAGGGCGAACAATGAGCAGTTCTTC
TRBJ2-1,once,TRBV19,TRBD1,CASSIRGYNEQFF,TGTGCCAGTAGTATCAGGGGGTACAATGAGCAGTTCTTC
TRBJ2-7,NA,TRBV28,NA,CASSLGVPYEQYF,TGTGCCAGCAGTTTAGGGGTACCCTACGAGCAGTACTTC
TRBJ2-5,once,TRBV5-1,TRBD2,CASSLGLAGFQETQYF,TGCGCCAGCAGCTTGGGCCTAGCGGGGTTCCAAGAGACCCAGTACTTC
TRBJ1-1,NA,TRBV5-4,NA,CASSLAVVNTEAFF,TGTGCCAGCAGCTTGGCGGTGGTGAACACTGAAGCTTTCTTT
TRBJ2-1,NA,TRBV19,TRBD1,CASSIHEGQGAYYNEQFF,TGTGCCAGTAGTATCCACGAGGGACAGGGGGCTTATTACAATGAGCAGTTCTTC
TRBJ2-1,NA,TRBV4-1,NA,CASKGYNEQFF,TGCGCCAGCAAAGGTTACAATGAGCAGTTCTTC
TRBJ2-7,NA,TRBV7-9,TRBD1,CASSFEPGQGANEQYF,TGTGCCAGCAGCTTCGAACCCGGACAGGGGGCGAACGAGCAGTACTTC
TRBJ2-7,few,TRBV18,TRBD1,CASSRGQVYEQYF,TGTGCCAGCTCACGCGGACAGGTGTACGAGCAGTACTTC
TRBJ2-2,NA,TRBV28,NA,CASSFVSSRANTGELFF,TGTGCCAGCAGTTTCGTATCTAGCCGCGCGAACACCGGGGAGCTGTTTTTT
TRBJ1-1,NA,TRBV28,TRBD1,CASSRQGSTTEAFF,TGTGCCAGCAGTCGACAGGGGTCGACCACTGAAGCTTTCTTT
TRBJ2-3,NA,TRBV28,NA,CASSTDTDTQYF,TGTGCCAGCAGCACCGACACAGATACGCAGTATTTT